These 31 T cell receptor beta chains were all obtained from the same sample, sequenced in a study of T cells expressing NK-cell markers. One entry per CDR3 protein, without DNA, is what TCRdb gives after re-calling the 5' RACE reads. The sample table includes 450,000 to 600,000 distinct CDR3 sequences. Sequencing was performed on blood T cells: a sorted CD56 or NKG2C T cell subset, CD4+ or CD8+ T cells, or bulk PBMC T cells (not recorded which). Every receptor here comes from a man younger than 30 in good health.

The V call is TRBV7-6, the J call TRBJ2-2. The germline gives CDR1 SGHVS, CDR2 FNYEAQ. This CDR3 comprises 13 residues. CDR3 amino acids: CASVSGNVGELFF.

This chain joins TRBV10-3 and TRBJ2-1; TCRdb lists TRBD2, though no DNA is available to test this call. Germline V lookup: CDR1 ENHRY, CDR2 SYGVKD. The CDR3 runs 22 residues. The CDR3 is CAILRGTAPGGRGASSYNEQFF.

This chain links TRBV30 with TRBJ2-7; without DNA, the TCRdb call of TRBD1 cannot be checked. The CDR3 extends over 15 amino acids. CDR1 is GTSNPN, CDR2 SVGIG, per germline (reference sequence). The CDR3 here is CAWSVGQGRILEQYF. The whole variable domain, filled in from reference TRBV30 and TRBJ2-7, reads SQTIHQWPATLVQPVGSPLSLECTVEGTSNPNLYWYRQAAGRGLQLLFYSVGIGQISSEVPQNLSASRPQDRQFILSSKKLLLSDSGFYLCAWSVGQGRILEQYFGPGTRLTVT.

CDR3 in amino acids: CASSLARGRLYEQYF. The chain recombines TRBV5-1 with TRBJ2-7; TCRdb outputs TRBD1, but without DNA this stays unchecked. The V gene's germline CDR1 is SGHRS and CDR2 YFSETQ. The CDR3 consists of 15 residues. Together with reference TRBV5-1 and TRBJ2-7, the CDR3 gives the full variable domain: KAGVTQTPRYLIKTRGQQVTLSCSPISGHRSVSWYQQTPGQGLQFLFEYFSETQRNKGNFPGRFSGRQFSNSRSEMNVSTLELGDSALYLCASSLARGRLYEQYFGPGTRLTVT.

The V call is TRBV7-9, the J call TRBJ2-2. Germline V gene data show CDR1 as SEHNR and CDR2 as FQNEAQ (reference sequence). The CDR3 totals 16 residues. This CDR3 is CASSLIGSRNTGELFF.

This sequence joins TRBV9 and TRBJ2-5; TCRdb lists TRBD2, though no DNA is available to test this call. CDR3 size: 15 residues. Germline V CDR1 and CDR2: SGDLS, YYNGEE. CDR3 residues: CASSRTSGSAETQYF.

The V call is TRBV29-1, the J call TRBJ2-5; TCRdb proposes TRBD1, but this gene call is untestable without DNA. The CDR3 has 13 amino acids. Germline lookup yields CDR1 SQVTM and CDR2 ANQGSEA. CDR3 protein: CSVEDAGKETQYF.

This chain links TRBV12-3 or TRBV12-4 with TRBJ1-1; the D call from TCRdb, TRBD1, cannot be confirmed without DNA. The CDR3 extends over 13 amino acids. The CDR3 sequence is CASTAGANTEAFF.

The J gene is TRBJ1-4, the V gene TRBV7-2. Germline V gives CDR1 SGHTA, CDR2 FQGNSA. The CDR3 is 15 amino acids. CDR3 sequence reads: CASSAPGIGNEKLFF. Using reference TRBV7-2 and TRBJ1-4 for the parts outside the CDR3, the full variable domain is GAGVSQSPSNKVTEKGKDVELRCDPISGHTALYWYRQSLGQGLEFLIYFQGNSAPDKSGLPSDRFSAERTGGSVSTLTIQRTQQEDSAVYLCASSAPGIGNEKLFFGSGTQLSVL.

The CDR3 is CASSTGQGYEQFF. The gene calls are TRBV5-1 and TRBJ2-1; TCRdb calls TRBD1, which cannot be checked without DNA. This CDR3 has 13 residues. Germline V gives CDR1 SGHRS, CDR2 YFSETQ.

CDR3 sequence reads: CASSSSGTSGWTQGQYF. The rearrangement links TRBV5-1 to TRBJ2-3; with no DNA, the TCRdb D assignment of TRBD2 cannot be verified. This CDR3 spans 17 amino acids. Germline CDR1 is SGHRS and CDR2 is YFSETQ.

The CDR3: CASSLAMDTFTEAFF. The chain combines TRBV7-2 with TRBJ1-1; there is no DNA to check the TCRdb D call of TRBD1. The CDR3 consists of 15 residues. Germline-derived CDR1 and CDR2 are SGHTA and FQGNSA. The whole variable domain, remainder taken from reference TRBV7-2 and TRBJ1-1, is GAGVSQSPSNKVTEKGKDVELRCDPISGHTALYWYRQSLGQGLEFLIYFQGNSAPDKSGLPSDRFSAERTGGSVSTLTIQRTQQEDSAVYLCASSLAMDTFTEAFFGQGTRLTVV.

V gene TRBV29-1 combines with J gene TRBJ2-7; TCRdb's D call, TRBD1, is unchecked because there is no DNA. Looked up from germline, CDR1 is SQVTM and CDR2 is ANQGSEA. The CDR3 is made up of 14 amino acids. CDR3: CSVGTGQGSYEQYF.

The rearrangement joins TRBV7-2 to TRBJ2-1; the D call of TRBD2 rests on TCRdb alone, since no DNA is present to check it. The V gene's germline CDR1 is SGHTA and CDR2 FQGNSA. This CDR3 region has 17 residues. The CDR3 sequence is CASSLFVRTSGRGEQFF. Full variable domain (rest looked up from reference TRBV7-2 and TRBJ2-1): GAGVSQSPSNKVTEKGKDVELRCDPISGHTALYWYRQSLGQGLEFLIYFQGNSAPDKSGLPSDRFSAERTGGSVSTLTIQRTQQEDSAVYLCASSLFVRTSGRGEQFFGPGTRLTVL.

CDR3 region: CASSFGMGQNYEQYF. The chain recombines TRBV7-6 with TRBJ2-7; TCRdb returns TRBD1, unconfirmable since there is no DNA. CDR3 size: 15 residues. Germline V gene data show CDR1 as SGHVS and CDR2 as FNYEAQ.

The chain employs TRBV7-2 and TRBJ1-4. Germline V CDR1 and CDR2: SGHTA, FQGNSA. CDR3 size: 12 residues. CDR3 region: CPEGSYNEKLFF.

The V and J genes are TRBV28 and TRBJ2-7; the D call of TRBD1 rests on TCRdb alone, since no DNA is present to check it. CDR1 is MDHEN, CDR2 SYDVKM, per germline. There are 15 residues in the CDR3. The CDR3 protein is CASIYSGRDLYEQYF.

The CDR3 reads CASSQEWQVGSYEQYF. This chain links TRBV4-3 with TRBJ2-7. Germline CDR1 and CDR2: LGHNA and YSLEER. This CDR3 region has 16 residues.

The gene calls are TRBV2 and TRBJ1-5. Germline assignment: CDR1 SNHLY and CDR2 FYNNEI. This CDR3 is 13 amino acids long. CDR3 residues: CASNRDSNQPQHF.

This sequence joins TRBV4-2 and TRBJ2-6; TCRdb reports TRBD1, a call that lacks DNA to check it against. CDR1 is LGHNA, CDR2 YNFKEQ, per germline. This CDR3 has 19 residues. The CDR3 here is CASSRQVRGPLSGANVLTF.

This sequence joins TRBV6-5 and TRBJ1-4. This CDR3 spans 15 amino acids. CDR1 and CDR2 (germline): MNHEY, SVGAGI. The CDR3 loop reads CASSSEGNQREKLFF.

The chain uses TRBV15 and TRBJ1-2; TCRdb calls TRBD1, which cannot be checked without DNA. Germline loops: CDR1 LNHNV, CDR2 YYDKDF (reference sequence). The CDR3 loop spans 14 amino acids. The CDR3 spells CATSTPTGPYGYTF.

The V and J genes are TRBV20-1 and TRBJ2-2; with no DNA, the TCRdb D assignment of TRBD2 cannot be verified. CDR1 and CDR2 (germline): DFQATT, SNEGSKA (reference sequence). There are 18 residues in the CDR3. The CDR3: CSARAIRSGTPNTGELFF.

The chain employs TRBV20-1 and TRBJ1-2; as DNA is missing, the TRBD1 call by TCRdb cannot be tested. The CDR3 runs to 13 residues. Germline V gene sequence: CDR1 DFQATT, CDR2 SNEGSKA (reference sequence). CDR3 loop: CSAESTGSYGYTF.

This chain's CDR3 is CSARKWRADSYEQYF. The chain carries TRBV20-1 and TRBJ2-7. This CDR3 has 15 residues. Germline CDR1 and CDR2: DFQATT and SNEGSKA (reference sequence).

V gene TRBV3-1 combines with J gene TRBJ2-3. The CDR3 spans 15 residues. The germline gives CDR1 LGHDT, CDR2 YNNKEL (reference sequence). CDR3 protein: CASSQTEVMRDTQYF.

The CDR3 reads CSAPDGTGALNNEQFF. This rearrangement joins TRBV20-1 to TRBJ2-1; TCRdb's assignment of TRBD1 cannot be checked, as there is no DNA. The germline V gene encodes CDR1 DFQATT and CDR2 SNEGSKA (reference sequence). The CDR3 is made up of 16 amino acids.

The rearrangement links TRBV12-3 or TRBV12-4 to TRBJ2-7; the TRBD1 assignment by TCRdb is unverifiable without DNA. The CDR3 spans 13 residues. The CDR3 protein is CASSPGTTYEQYF.

CDR3 amino acids: CASLGQGGDEQYF. The chain is built from TRBV12-3 or TRBV12-4 and TRBJ2-7; without DNA, the TCRdb call of TRBD1 cannot be checked. CDR3 length equals 13 residues.

The chain combines TRBV4-2 with TRBJ2-2. There are 15 residues in the CDR3. The V gene's germline CDR1 is LGHNA and CDR2 YNFKEQ. The CDR3 is CASSQERAFTGELFF.

The V call is TRBV7-3, the J call TRBJ2-2. Germline values: CDR1 SGHTA, CDR2 FQGTGA. CDR3 length: 12 residues. The CDR3 here is CASSFPRGELFF.